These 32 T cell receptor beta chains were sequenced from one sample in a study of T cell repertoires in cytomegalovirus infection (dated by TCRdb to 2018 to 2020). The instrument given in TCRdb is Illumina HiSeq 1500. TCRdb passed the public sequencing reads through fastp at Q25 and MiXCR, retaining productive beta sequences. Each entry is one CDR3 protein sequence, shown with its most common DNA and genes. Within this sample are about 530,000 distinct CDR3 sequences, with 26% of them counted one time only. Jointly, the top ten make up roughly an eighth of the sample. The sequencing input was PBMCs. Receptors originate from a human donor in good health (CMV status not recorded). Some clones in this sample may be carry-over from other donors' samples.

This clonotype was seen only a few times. For the CDR3, the DNA is TGTGCCATCAGGCTATCGGACCTGGGAGACACTGAAGCTTTCTTT. Residues: CAIRLSDLGDTEAFF. The chain uses TRBV10-3 and TRBJ1-1; no clear D gene. The CDR3 sequence is 15 residues long. V was trimmed by 6 bases and J by 3 bases, leaving 17 bases between them. Germline V lookup: CDR1 ENHRY, CDR2 SYGVKD.

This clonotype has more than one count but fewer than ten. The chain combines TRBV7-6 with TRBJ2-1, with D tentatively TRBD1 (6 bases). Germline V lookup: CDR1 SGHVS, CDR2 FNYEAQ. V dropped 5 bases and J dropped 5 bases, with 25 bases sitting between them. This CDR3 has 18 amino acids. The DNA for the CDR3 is TGTGCCAGCAGCCAAAACTACCCCGGGACAAATACTAACAATGAGCAGTTCTTC. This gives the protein CASSQNYPGTNTNNEQFF. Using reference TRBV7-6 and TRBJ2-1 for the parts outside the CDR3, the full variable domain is GAGVSQSPRYKVTKRGQDVALRCDPISGHVSLYWYRQALGQGPEFLTYFNYEAQQDKSGLPNDRFSAERPEGSISTLTIQRTEQRDSAMYRCASSQNYPGTNTNNEQFFGPGTRLTVL.

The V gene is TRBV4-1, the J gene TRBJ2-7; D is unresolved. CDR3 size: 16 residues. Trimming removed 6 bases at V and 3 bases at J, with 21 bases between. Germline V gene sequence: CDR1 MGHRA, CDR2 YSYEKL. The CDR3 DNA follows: TGCGCCAGCAGTCCCAAAAGTGGGGTCTTCTACTACGAGCAGTACTTC. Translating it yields CASSPKSGVFYYEQYF.

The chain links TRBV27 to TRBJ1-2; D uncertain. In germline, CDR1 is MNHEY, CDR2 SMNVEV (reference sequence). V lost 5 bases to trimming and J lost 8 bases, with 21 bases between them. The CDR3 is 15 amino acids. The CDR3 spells CASSNQLTERSGYTF. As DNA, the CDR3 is TGTGCCAGCAGTAACCAATTGACTGAAAGGAGCGGCTACACCTTC.

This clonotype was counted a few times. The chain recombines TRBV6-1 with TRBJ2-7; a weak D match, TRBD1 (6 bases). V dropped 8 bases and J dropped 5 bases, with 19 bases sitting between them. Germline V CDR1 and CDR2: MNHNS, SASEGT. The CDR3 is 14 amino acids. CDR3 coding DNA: TGTGCCAGCCAACAAAGGGGGAACCCCGACGAGCAGTACTTC. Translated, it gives CASQQRGNPDEQYF.

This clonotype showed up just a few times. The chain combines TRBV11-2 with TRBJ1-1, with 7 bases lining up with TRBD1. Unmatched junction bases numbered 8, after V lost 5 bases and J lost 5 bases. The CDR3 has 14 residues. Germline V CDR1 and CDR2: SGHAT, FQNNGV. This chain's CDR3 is CASSARQGLTEAFF. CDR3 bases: TGTGCCAGCAGCGCCCGACAGGGTTTGACTGAAGCTTTCTTT.

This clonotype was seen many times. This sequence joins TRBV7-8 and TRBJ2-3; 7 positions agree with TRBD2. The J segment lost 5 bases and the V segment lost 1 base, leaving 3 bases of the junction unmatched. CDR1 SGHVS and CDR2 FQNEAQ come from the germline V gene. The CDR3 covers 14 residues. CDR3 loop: CASSLVPSGDTQYF. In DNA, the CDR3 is TGTGCCAGCAGCTTAGTGCCTAGCGGAGATACGCAGTATTTT.

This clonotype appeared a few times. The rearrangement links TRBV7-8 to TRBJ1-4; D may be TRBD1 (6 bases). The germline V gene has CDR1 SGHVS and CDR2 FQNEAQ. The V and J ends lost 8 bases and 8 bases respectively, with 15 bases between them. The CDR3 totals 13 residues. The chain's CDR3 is CASHTGMGEKLFF. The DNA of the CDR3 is TGTGCCAGCCACACAGGGATGGGAGAAAAACTGTTTTTT. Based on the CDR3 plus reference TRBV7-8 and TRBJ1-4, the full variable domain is GAGVSQSPRYKVAKRGQDVALRCDPISGHVSLFWYQQALGQGPEFLTYFQNEAQLDKSGLPSDRFFAERPEGSVSTLKIQRTQQEDSAVYLCASHTGMGEKLFFGSGTQLSVL.

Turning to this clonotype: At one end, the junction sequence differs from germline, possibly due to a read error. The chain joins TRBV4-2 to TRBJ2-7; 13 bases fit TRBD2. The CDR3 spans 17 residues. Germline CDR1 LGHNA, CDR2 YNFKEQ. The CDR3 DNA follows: TGTGCCAGCAGCCAAGATATTGGGACTAGCGGGACCCCGGTCGGCGTATTC. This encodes CASSQDIGTSGTPVGVF.

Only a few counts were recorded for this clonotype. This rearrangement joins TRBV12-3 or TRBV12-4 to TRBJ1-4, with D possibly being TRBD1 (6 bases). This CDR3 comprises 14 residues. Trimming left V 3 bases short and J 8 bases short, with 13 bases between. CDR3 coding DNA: TGTGCCAGCAGTTTTCAGGGGTGGGACGAAAAACTGTTTTTT. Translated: CASSFQGWDEKLFF.

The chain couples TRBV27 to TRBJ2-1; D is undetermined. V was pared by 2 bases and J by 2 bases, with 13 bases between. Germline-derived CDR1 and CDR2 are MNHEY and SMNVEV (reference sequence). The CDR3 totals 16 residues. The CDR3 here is CASSLISPFTYNEQFF. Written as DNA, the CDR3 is TGTGCCAGCAGTTTAATCAGCCCGTTCACCTACAATGAGCAGTTCTTC.

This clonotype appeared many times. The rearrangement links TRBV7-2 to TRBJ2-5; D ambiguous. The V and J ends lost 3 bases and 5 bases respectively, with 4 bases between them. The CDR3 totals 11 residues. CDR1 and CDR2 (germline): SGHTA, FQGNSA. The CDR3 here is CASSFAETQYF. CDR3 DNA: TGTGCCAGCAGCTTCGCGGAGACCCAGTACTTC.

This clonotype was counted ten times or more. The CDR3 DNA is TGTGCCAGCAGTATAGGACAGGTGCCCGGGGAGCTGTTTTTT. Encoded protein: CASSIGQVPGELFF. The V gene is TRBV12-3 or TRBV12-4, the J gene TRBJ2-2; TRBD1 agrees at 7 bases. V was pared by 5 bases and J by 6 bases, with 6 bases of the junction left unmatched. The CDR3 covers 14 residues.

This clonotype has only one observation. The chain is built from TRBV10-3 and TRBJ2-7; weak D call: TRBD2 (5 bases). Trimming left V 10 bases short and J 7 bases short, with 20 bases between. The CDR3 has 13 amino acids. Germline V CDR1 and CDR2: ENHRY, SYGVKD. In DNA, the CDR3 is TGTGCCACGAAGAGCGAGGGCCTTTGGGAGCAGTACGTC. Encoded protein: CATKSEGLWEQYV.

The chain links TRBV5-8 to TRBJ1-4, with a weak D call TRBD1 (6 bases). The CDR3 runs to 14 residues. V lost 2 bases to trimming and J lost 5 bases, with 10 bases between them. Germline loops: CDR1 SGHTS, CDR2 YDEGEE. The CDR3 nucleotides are TGTGCCAGCAGCTTCACAGGGCGAAATGAAAAACTGTTTTTT. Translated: CASSFTGRNEKLFF. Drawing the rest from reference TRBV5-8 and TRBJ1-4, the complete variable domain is EAGVTQSPTHLIKTRGQQATLRCSPISGHTSVYWYQQALGLGLQFLLWYDEGEERNRGNFPPRFSGRQFPNYSSELNVNALELEDSALYLCASSFTGRNEKLFFGSGTQLSVL.

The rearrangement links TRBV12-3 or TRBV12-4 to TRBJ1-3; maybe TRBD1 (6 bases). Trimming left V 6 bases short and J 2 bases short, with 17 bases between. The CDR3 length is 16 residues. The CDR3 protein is CASSSTGTPTGNTIYF. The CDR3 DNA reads TGTGCCAGCAGCAGTACCGGGACACCGACTGGAAACACCATATATTTT.

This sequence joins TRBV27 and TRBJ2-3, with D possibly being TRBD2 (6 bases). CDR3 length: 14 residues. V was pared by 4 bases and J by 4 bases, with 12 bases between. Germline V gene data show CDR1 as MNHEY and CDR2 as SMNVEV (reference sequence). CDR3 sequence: CASSWGLPADTQYF. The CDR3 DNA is TGTGCCAGCAGTTGGGGACTCCCAGCAGATACGCAGTATTTT.

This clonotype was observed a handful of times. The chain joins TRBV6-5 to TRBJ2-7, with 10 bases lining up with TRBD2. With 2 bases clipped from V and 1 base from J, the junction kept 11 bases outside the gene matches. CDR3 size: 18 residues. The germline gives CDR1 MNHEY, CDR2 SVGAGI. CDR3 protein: CASSYVTASGRRSYEQYF. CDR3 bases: TGTGCCAGCAGTTACGTGACAGCTAGCGGGAGAAGGTCCTACGAGCAGTACTTC.

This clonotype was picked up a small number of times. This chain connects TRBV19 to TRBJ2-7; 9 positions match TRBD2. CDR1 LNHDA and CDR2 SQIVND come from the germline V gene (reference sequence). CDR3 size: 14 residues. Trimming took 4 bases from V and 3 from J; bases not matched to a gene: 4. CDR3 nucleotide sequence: TGTGCCAGTAGTAAAGCGACTAGCGGCTACGAGCAGTACTTC. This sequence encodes CASSKATSGYEQYF.

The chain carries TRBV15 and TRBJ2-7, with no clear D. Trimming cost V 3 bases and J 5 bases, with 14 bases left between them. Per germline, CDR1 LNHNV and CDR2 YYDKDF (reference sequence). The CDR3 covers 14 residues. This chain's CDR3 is CATSRAGPPNEQYV. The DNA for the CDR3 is TGTGCCACCAGCAGGGCCGGGCCCCCCAACGAGCAGTACGTC.

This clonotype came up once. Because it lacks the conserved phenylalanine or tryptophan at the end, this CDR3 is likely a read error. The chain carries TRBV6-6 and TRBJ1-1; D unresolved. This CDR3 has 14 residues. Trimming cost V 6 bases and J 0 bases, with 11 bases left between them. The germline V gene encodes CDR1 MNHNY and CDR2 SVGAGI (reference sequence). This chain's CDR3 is CASRGLKMNTEAFL. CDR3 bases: TGTGCCAGCAGAGGACTGAAGATGAACACTGAAGCTTTCCTT.

The CDR3, as DNA: TGTGCCACCCACGGGCCGAACAATGAGCAGTTCTTC. Protein sequence: CATHGPNNEQFF. The gene calls are TRBV6-1 and TRBJ2-1; D unresolved. Trimming removed 10 bases from V and 5 bases from J, with 12 bases in between. The CDR3 is made up of 12 amino acids. Germline values: CDR1 MNHNS, CDR2 SASEGT.

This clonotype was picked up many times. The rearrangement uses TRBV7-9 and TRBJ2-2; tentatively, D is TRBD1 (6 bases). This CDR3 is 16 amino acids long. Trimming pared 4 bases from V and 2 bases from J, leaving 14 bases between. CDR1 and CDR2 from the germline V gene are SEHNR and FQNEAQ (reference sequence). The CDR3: CASSSSTGPNTGELFF. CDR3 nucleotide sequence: TGTGCCAGCAGCTCCTCGACAGGTCCTAACACCGGGGAGCTGTTTTTT.

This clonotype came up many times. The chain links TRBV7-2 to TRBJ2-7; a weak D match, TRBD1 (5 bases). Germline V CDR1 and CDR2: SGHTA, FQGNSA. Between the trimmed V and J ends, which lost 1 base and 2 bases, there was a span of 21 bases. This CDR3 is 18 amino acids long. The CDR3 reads CASSLDATWASGTYEQYF. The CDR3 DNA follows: TGTGCCAGCAGCTTAGACGCGACATGGGCGTCAGGGACCTACGAGCAGTACTTC.

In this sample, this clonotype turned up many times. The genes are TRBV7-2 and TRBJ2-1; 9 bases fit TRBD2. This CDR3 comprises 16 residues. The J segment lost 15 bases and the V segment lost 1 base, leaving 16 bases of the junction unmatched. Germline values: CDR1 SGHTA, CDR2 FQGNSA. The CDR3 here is CASSLGGGRASGLWFF. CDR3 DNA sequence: TGTGCCAGCAGCTTAGGAGGCGGGAGGGCTTCGGGTTTGTGGTTCTTC.

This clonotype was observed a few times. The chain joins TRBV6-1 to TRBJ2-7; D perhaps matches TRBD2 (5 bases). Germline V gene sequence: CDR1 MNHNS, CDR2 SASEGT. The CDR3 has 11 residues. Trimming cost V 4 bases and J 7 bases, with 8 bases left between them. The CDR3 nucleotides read TGTGCCAGCAGTGGGACGGGGGAGCAGTACGTC. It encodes CASSGTGEQYV.

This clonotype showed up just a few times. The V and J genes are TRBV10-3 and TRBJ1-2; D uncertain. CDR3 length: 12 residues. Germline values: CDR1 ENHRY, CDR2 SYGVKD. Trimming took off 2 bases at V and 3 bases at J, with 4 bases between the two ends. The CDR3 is CAISEGDYGYTF. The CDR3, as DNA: TGTGCCATCAGTGAGGGTGACTATGGCTACACCTTC.

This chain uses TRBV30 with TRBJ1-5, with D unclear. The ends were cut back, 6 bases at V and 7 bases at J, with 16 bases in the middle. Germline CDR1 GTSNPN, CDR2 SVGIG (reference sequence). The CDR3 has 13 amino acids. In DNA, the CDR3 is TGTGCCTGCACAGCAAATCACGGCCAGCCCCAGCATTTT. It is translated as CACTANHGQPQHF.

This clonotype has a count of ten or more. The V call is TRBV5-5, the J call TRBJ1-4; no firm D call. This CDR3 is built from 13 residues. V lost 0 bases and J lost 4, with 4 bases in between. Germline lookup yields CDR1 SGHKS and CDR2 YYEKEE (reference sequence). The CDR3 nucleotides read TGTGCCAGCAGCTTGGGGGTTAATGAAAAACTGTTTTTT. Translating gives CASSLGVNEKLFF.

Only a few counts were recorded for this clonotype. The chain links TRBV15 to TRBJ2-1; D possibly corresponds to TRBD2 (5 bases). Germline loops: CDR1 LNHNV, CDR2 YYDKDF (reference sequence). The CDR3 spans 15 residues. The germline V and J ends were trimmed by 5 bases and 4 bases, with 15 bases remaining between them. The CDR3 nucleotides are TGTGCCACCAGCGTTTACCCTCGAGGGTACAATGAGCAGTTCTTC. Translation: CATSVYPRGYNEQFF.

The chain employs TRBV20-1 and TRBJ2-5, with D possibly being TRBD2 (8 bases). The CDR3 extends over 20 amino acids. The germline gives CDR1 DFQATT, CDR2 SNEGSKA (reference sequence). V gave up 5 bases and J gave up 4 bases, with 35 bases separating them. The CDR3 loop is CSAQTGFTSGFSSAPETQYF. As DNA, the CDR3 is TGCAGTGCTCAGACAGGGTTCACTAGCGGATTCTCTTCGGCCCCAGAGACCCAGTACTTC.

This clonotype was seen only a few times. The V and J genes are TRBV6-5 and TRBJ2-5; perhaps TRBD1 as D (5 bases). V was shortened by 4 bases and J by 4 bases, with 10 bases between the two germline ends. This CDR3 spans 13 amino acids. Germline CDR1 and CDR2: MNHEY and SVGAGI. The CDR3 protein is CASSSGIGETQYF. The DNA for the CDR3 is TGTGCCAGCAGTTCAGGGATAGGAGAGACCCAGTACTTC.